This T cell receptor beta chain was recorded in a study of T cell responses to AZD1222 COVID-19 vaccine. Study as a whole: Some second doses came at about 4 weeks and others at about 12 weeks; these were pooled. Points from the study as a whole: Among spike-specific TCRs, nearly half reportedly target unmutated variant regions.

V was trimmed by 0 bases and J by 2 bases, leaving 14 bases between them. The germline V gene has CDR1 SNHLY and CDR2 FYNNEI. This CDR3 is built from 17 residues. Measured with immunoSEQ multiplex PCR; TCRdb has only the in-frame clones, and not every one. The data contain around 100,000 clones, 90% of them singletons. Concerning this clone: Its target is unknown.

Sequencing was performed on peripheral blood, taken on day 0 of AZD1222 vaccination. The TCR originated in an adult in good health. The chain carries TRBV2 and TRBJ1-3; D not resolved. The CDR3 loop is CASSEAKGTLTGNTIYF. CDR3 coding DNA: TGTGCCAGCAGTGAAGCAAAGGGTACTTTAACTGGAAACACCATATATTTT.